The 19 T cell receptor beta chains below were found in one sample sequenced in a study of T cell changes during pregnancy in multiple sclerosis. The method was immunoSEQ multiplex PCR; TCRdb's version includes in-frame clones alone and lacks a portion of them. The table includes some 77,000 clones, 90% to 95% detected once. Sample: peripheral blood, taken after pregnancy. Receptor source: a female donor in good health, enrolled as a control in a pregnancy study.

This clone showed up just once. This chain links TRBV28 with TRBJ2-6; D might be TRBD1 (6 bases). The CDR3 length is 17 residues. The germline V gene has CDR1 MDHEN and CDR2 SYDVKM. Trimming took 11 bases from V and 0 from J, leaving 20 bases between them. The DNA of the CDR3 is TGTGCCGCCCTTAGGACAGCTGACATCTCTGGGGCCAACGTCCTGACTTTC. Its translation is CAALRTADISGANVLTF.

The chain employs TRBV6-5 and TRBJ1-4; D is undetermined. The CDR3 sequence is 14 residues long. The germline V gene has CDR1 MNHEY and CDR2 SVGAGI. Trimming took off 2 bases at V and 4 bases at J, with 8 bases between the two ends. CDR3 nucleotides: TGTGCCAGCAGTTACAGGAGGAGTAATGAAAAACTGTTTTTT. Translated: CASSYRRSNEKLFF.

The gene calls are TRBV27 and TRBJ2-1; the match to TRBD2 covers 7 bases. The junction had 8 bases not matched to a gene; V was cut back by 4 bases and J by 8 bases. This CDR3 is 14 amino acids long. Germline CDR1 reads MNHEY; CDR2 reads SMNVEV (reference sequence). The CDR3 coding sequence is TGTGCCAGCAGTTCCAGCGGGAATGGGTATGAGCAGTTCTTC. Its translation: CASSSSGNGYEQFF.

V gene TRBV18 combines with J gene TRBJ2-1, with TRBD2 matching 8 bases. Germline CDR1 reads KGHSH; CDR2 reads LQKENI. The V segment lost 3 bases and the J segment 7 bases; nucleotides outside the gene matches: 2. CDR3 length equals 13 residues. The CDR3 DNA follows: TGTGCCAGCTCACCGGGACTAGAAAATGAGCAGTTCTTC. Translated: CASSPGLENEQFF.

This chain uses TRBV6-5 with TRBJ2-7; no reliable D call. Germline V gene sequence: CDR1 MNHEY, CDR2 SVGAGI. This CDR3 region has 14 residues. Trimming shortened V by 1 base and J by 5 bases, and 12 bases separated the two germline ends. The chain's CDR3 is CASSYFPRGNEQYF. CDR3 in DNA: TGTGCCAGCAGTTACTTCCCTAGAGGTAACGAGCAGTACTTC.

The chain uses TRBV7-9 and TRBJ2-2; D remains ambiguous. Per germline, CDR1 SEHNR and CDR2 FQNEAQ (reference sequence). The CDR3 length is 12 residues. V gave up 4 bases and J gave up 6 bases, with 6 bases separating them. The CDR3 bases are TGTGCCAGCAGCTCACTCGCCGGGGAGCTGTTTTTT. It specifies CASSSLAGELFF.

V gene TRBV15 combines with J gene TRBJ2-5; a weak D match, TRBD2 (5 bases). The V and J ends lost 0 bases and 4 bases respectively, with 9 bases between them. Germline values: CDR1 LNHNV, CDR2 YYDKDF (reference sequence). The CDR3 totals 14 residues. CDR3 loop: CATSRDFRGETQYF. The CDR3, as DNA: TGTGCCACCAGCAGAGATTTTCGGGGAGAGACCCAGTACTTC. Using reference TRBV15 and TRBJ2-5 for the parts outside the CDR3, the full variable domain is DAMVIQNPRYQVTQFGKPVTLSCSQTLNHNVMYWYQQKSSQAPKLLFHYYDKDFNNEADTPDNFQSRRPNTSFCFLDIRSPGLGDTAMYLCATSRDFRGETQYFGPGTRLLVL.

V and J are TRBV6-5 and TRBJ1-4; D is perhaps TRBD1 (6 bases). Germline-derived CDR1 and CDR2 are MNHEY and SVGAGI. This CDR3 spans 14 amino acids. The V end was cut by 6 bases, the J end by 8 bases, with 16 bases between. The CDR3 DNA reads TGTGCCAGCAGCCTCACGGGGGGCTGGGAAAAACTGTTTTTT. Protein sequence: CASSLTGGWEKLFF.

The CDR3 bases are TGTGCCAGGCCCCGGGGGGCGAGGCTAGCGGGGGAGGAGACCCAGTACTTC. This codes for CARPRGARLAGEETQYF. This chain joins TRBV2 and TRBJ2-5, with 10 bases matching TRBD2. The CDR3 loop spans 17 amino acids. The germline gives CDR1 SNHLY, CDR2 FYNNEI. With 9 bases clipped from V and 5 bases from J, the junction kept 18 bases outside the gene matches.

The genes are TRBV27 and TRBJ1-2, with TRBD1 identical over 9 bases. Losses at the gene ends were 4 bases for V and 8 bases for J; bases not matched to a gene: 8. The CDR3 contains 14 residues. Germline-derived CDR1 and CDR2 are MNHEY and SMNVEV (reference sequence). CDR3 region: CASSSTGTGLGYTF. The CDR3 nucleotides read TGTGCCAGCAGTTCGACCGGGACAGGGTTGGGCTACACCTTC.

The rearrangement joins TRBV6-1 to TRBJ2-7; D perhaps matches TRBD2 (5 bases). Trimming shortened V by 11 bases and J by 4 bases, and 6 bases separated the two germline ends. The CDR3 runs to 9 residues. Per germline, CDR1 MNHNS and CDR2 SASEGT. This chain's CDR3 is CAGGYEQYF. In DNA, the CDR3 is TGTGCCGGAGGATACGAGCAGTACTTC.

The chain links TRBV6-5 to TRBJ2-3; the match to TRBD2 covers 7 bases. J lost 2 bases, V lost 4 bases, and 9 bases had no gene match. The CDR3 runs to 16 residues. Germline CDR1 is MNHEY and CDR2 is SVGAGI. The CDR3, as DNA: TGTGCCAGCAGTTCCCTGGGGGGGGGATACACAGATACGCAGTATTTT. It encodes CASSSLGGGYTDTQYF.

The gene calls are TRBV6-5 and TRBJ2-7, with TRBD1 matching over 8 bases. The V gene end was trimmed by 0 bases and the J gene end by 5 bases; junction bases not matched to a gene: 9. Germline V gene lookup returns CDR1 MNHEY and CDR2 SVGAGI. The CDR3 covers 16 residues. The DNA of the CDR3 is TGTGCCAGCAGTTACTCGTTGTGGACAGGGAACCACGAGCAGTACTTC. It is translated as CASSYSLWTGNHEQYF.

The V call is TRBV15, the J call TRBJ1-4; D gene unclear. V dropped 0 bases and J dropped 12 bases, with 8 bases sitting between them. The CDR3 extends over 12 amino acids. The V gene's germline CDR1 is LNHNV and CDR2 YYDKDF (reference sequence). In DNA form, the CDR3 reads TGTGCCACCAGCAGAGATGCGCTTGAACTGTTTTTT. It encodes CATSRDALELFF. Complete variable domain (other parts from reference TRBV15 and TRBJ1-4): DAMVIQNPRYQVTQFGKPVTLSCSQTLNHNVMYWYQQKSSQAPKLLFHYYDKDFNNEADTPDNFQSRRPNTSFCFLDIRSPGLGDTAMYLCATSRDALELFFGSGTQLSVL.

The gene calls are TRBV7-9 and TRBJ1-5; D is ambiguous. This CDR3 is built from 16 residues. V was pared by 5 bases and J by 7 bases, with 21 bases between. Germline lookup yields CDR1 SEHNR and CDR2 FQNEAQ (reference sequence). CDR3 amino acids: CASSQAVGGSNQPQHF. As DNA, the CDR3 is TGTGCCAGCAGCCAAGCAGTCGGCGGGAGTAACCAGCCCCAGCATTTT.

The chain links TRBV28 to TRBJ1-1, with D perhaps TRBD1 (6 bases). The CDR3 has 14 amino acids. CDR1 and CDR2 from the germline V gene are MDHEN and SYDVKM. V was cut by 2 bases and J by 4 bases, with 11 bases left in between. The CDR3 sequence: CASSLGGRGTEAFF. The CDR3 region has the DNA TGTGCCAGCAGTTTAGGGGGCAGAGGCACTGAAGCTTTCTTT.

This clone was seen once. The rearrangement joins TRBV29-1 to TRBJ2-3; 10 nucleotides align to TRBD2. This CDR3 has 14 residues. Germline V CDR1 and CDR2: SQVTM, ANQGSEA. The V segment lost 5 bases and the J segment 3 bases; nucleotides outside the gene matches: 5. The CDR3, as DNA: TGCAGCGTTCGTAAACTAGCGGGGACAGATACGCAGTATTTT. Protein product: CSVRKLAGTDTQYF.

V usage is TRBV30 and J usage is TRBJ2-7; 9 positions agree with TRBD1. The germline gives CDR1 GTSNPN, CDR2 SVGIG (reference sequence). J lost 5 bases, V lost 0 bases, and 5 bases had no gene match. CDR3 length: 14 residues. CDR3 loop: CAWSVTGGRDEQYF. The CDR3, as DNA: TGTGCCTGGAGTGTTACAGGGGGCCGGGACGAGCAGTACTTC.

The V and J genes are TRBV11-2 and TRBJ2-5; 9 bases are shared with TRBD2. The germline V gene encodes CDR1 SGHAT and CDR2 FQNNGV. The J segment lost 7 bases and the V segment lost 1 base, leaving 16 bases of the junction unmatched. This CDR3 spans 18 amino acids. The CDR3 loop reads CASSLAPRAGGPGGTQYF. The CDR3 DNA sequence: TGTGCCAGCAGCTTAGCCCCTCGGGCGGGGGGGCCTGGAGGGACCCAGTACTTC.